Listed below are T cell receptor beta chains from one sample, sequenced in a study of blood T cell repertoires in COVID-19. The protocol was immunoSEQ multiplex PCR, while the TCRdb copy is restricted to in-frame clones and leaves out a portion. The profile shows hundreds of thousands of clones, nearly 85% of them singletons. Sequenced material: peripheral blood. These receptors all stem from a woman aged 25 to 39 with COVID-19, enrolled during active disease. Each CDR3 is given with its conserved first and last residue. The D gene is left open where the match is weak. Expanded clones get a size class; other rows say once, few or many, or leave the size out.

J,V,D,size,CDR3,DNA
TRBJ2-5,TRBV18,TRBD2,-,CASSPWTSSQETQYF,TGTGCCAGCTCACCTTGGACTAGTTCCCAAGAGACCCAGTACTTC
TRBJ1-5,TRBV18,TRBD1,-,CASSPDRVENQPQHF,TGTGCCAGCTCACCGGACAGGGTAGAAAATCAGCCCCAGCATTTT
TRBJ2-5,TRBV5-1,-,once,CASSGQSRETQYF,TGCGCCAGCAGCGGACAGTCTAGAGAGACCCAGTACTTC
TRBJ1-1,TRBV19,TRBD1,-,CASSIGAGGIEAFF,TGTGCCAGTAGTATTGGGGCAGGGGGGATTGAAGCTTTCTTT
TRBJ2-7,TRBV5-1,-,-,CASSLGDRSSYEQYF,TGCGCCAGCAGCTTGGGAGACAGGTCCTCCTACGAGCAGTACTTC
TRBJ1-2,TRBV30,-,-,CAWRQGQDGYTF,TGTGCCTGGAGGCAGGGGCAGGATGGCTACACCTTC
TRBJ1-1,TRBV6-2/TRBV6-3,TRBD1,-,CASSYFPTGPNTEAFF,TGTGCCAGCAGTTACTTCCCGACAGGGCCTAACACTGAAGCTTTCTTT
TRBJ1-4,TRBV12-3/TRBV12-4,TRBD1,-,CASSLDREKLFF,TGTGCCAGCAGTCTGGACAGGGAAAAACTGTTTTTT
TRBJ2-3,TRBV27,TRBD1,once,CASSWTGADTQYF,TGTGCCAGCAGTTGGACAGGGGCAGATACGCAGTATTTT
TRBJ1-1,TRBV2,-,-,CASSEWAENTEAFF,TGTGCCAGCAGTGAATGGGCAGAAAACACTGAAGCTTTCTTT
TRBJ2-1,TRBV27,-,few,CASSSQGGEQFF,TGTGCCAGCAGTTCTCAGGGGGGAGAGCAGTTCTTC
TRBJ1-4,TRBV7-9,-,-,CASSLSGEKLFF,TGTGCCAGCAGCCTGTCGGGGGAAAAACTGTTTTTT
TRBJ2-5,TRBV28,-,-,CASSSTGFRRLAQYF,TGTGCCAGCAGTTCTACAGGGTTTCGGCGATTGGCCCAGTACTTC
TRBJ1-4,TRBV4-1,-,few,CASSQDLKWQSIFF,TGCGCCAGCAGCCAAGATTTGAAGTGGCAGTCAATCTTTTTT
TRBJ1-5,TRBV2,TRBD1,-,CASSDDAGGDQPQHF,TGTGCCAGCAGCGACGATGCAGGGGGCGATCAGCCCCAGCATTTT
TRBJ2-7,TRBV9,-,-,CASSVVGGLATDEQYF,TGTGCCAGCAGCGTAGTAGGAGGCCTCGCCACGGACGAGCAGTACTTC
TRBJ1-1,TRBV7-9,-,once,CASSLAQGSTEAFF,TGTGCCAGCAGCTTAGCGCAGGGAAGTACTGAAGCTTTCTTT
TRBJ2-5,TRBV7-2,-,-,CASSLGSETQYF,TGTGCCAGCAGCTTGGGGAGTGAGACCCAGTACTTC
TRBJ2-6,TRBV19,-,-,CASSGRDISYSGANVLTF,TGTGCCAGTAGTGGCCGGGACATCTCATACTCTGGGGCCAACGTCCTGACTTTC
TRBJ1-3,TRBV9,-,-,CASSVEGGSSGNTIYF,TGTGCCAGCAGCGTAGAGGGAGGGTCCTCTGGAAACACCATATATTTT
TRBJ2-7,TRBV3-1/TRBV3-2,-,few,CASSQSAGSKQYF,TGTGCCAGCAGCCAGTCTGCCGGGAGTAAGCAGTACTTC
TRBJ1-5,TRBV6-2/TRBV6-3,-,once,CASSLISGLLLDQPQHF,TGTGCCAGCAGTTTAATATCGGGACTCTTATTAGATCAGCCCCAGCATTTT
TRBJ2-1,TRBV4-2,TRBD2,-,CASSTGLAGGNEQFF,TGTGCCAGCAGCACCGGACTAGCGGGGGGGAACGAGCAGTTCTTC
TRBJ2-2,TRBV4-1,TRBD2,-,CASSQGLADTGELFF,TGCGCCAGCAGCCAGGGACTAGCGGACACCGGGGAGCTGTTTTTT
TRBJ1-2,TRBV4-3,-,-,CASSPGHRDGYTF,TGCGCCAGCAGCCCGGGACACCGGGATGGCTACACCTTC
TRBJ2-1,TRBV6-2/TRBV6-3,-,once,CASTPLGLHYNEQFF,TGTGCCAGCACCCCCCTTGGGCTTCACTACAATGAGCAGTTCTTC
TRBJ2-7,TRBV28,-,-,CASKDRPYEQYF,TGTGCCAGCAAAGACAGACCCTACGAGCAGTACTTC
TRBJ2-2,TRBV2,TRBD2,-,CASSRLAGNTGELFF,TGTGCCAGCAGTCGGCTAGCGGGGAACACCGGGGAGCTGTTTTTT
TRBJ2-7,TRBV2,TRBD1,few,CASSVQQGTEQYF,TGTGCCAGCAGTGTCCAACAGGGGACCGAGCAGTACTTC
TRBJ2-2,TRBV5-1,TRBD1,-,CASSLGDRGGTGELFF,TGCGCCAGCAGCTTGGGGGACAGGGGTGGCACCGGGGAGCTGTTTTTT
TRBJ2-3,TRBV6-4,TRBD2,-,CASSSLAGGSTDTQYF,TGTGCCAGCAGTTCACTAGCGGGGGGGTCCACAGATACGCAGTATTTT
TRBJ1-1,TRBV19,TRBD1,few,CASSDRGLTDTEAFF,TGTGCCAGTAGTGACAGGGGGCTGACGGACACTGAAGCTTTCTTT
TRBJ2-6,TRBV19,-,-,CASKQRGGRTGANVLTF,TGTGCCAGTAAGCAGAGGGGAGGCCGGACTGGGGCCAACGTCCTGACTTTC
TRBJ2-7,TRBV7-9,-,-,CASRPGTDYEQYF,TGTGCCAGCAGGCCCGGGACTGACTACGAGCAGTACTTC
TRBJ1-5,TRBV23-1,-,-,CASSQGRLREPQHF,TGCGCCAGCAGTCAAGGCCGACTACGGGAGCCCCAGCATTTT
TRBJ1-2,TRBV4-3,TRBD1,-,CASSQDSTGVDYGYTF,TGCGCCAGCAGCCAAGACTCCACAGGGGTGGACTATGGCTACACCTTC
TRBJ2-7,TRBV5-1,-,-,CASSRVDSYEQYF,TGCGCCAGCAGCCGCGTGGACAGCTACGAGCAGTACTTC
TRBJ2-5,TRBV19,TRBD1,once,CASSIGQGTQETQYF,TGTGCCAGTAGCATCGGACAGGGGACACAAGAGACCCAGTACTTC
TRBJ1-5,TRBV14,-,-,CASSHGHSNQPQHF,TGTGCCAGCAGCCACGGACATAGCAATCAGCCCCAGCATTTT
TRBJ1-3,TRBV5-5,TRBD1,once,CASSPDRVGNTIYF,TGTGCCAGCAGCCCAGACAGGGTGGGAAACACCATATATTTT
TRBJ1-1,TRBV19,TRBD1,-,CASSRTGGTNTEAFF,TGTGCCAGTAGTAGGACAGGGGGGACGAACACTGAAGCTTTCTTT
TRBJ2-1,TRBV2,-,-,CASSGSGPASYNEQFF,TGTGCCAGCAGTGGGAGCGGACCCGCCTCCTACAATGAGCAGTTCTTC
TRBJ2-7,TRBV7-2,TRBD2,-,CASRGLAGGFSSYEQYF,TGTGCCAGCAGGGGACTAGCGGGGGGCTTTAGCTCCTACGAGCAGTACTTC
TRBJ2-5,TRBV7-2,TRBD1,-,CASSSYRGETQYF,TGTGCCAGCAGCTCCTACAGGGGAGAGACCCAGTACTTC
TRBJ2-3,TRBV20-1,-,-,CSAKDGSTQYF,TGCAGTGCTAAAGACGGGAGTACGCAGTATTTT
TRBJ2-7,TRBV7-9,-,-,CASSNRETPSSYEQYF,TGTGCCAGCAGTAACCGGGAAACCCCGTCTTCCTACGAGCAGTACTTC
TRBJ2-3,TRBV10-2,-,-,CACGAGTTDTQYF,TGCGCTTGCGGGGCGGGGACCACAGATACGCAGTATTTT
TRBJ2-1,TRBV9,TRBD2,-,CASSVTGGNEQFF,TGTGCCAGCAGCGTTACGGGAGGCAATGAGCAGTTCTTC
TRBJ2-5,TRBV5-4,-,-,CASSFPGLGQGETQYF,TGTGCCAGCAGCTTCCCAGGGCTAGGCCAGGGAGAGACCCAGTACTTC
TRBJ1-2,TRBV7-9,-,-,CASSLKQGSPHYGYTF,TGTGCCAGCAGCCTGAAACAGGGATCGCCCCACTATGGCTACACCTTC
TRBJ2-5,TRBV19,-,-,CASSRSHSQETQYF,TGTGCCAGTAGTAGAAGTCACTCCCAAGAGACCCAGTACTTC
TRBJ1-5,TRBV10-3,TRBD1,-,CAIATGGVTFDSNQPQHF,TGTGCCATCGCTACAGGGGGTGTCACATTTGATAGCAATCAGCCCCAGCATTTT
TRBJ2-3,TRBV3-1/TRBV3-2,-,-,CASSPLAVSTDTQYF,TGTGCCAGCAGCCCCTTAGCGGTGAGCACAGATACGCAGTATTTT